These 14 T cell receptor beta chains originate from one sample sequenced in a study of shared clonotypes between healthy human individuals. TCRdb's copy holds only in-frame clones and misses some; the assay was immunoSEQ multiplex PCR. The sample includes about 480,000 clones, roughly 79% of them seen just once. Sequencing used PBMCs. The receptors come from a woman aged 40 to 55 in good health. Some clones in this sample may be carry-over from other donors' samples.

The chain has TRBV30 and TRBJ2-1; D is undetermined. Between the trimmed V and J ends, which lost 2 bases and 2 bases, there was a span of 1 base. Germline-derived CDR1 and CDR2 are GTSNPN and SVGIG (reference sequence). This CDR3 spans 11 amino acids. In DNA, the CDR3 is TGTGCCTGGAGTCCCTACAATGAGCAGTTCTTC. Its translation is CAWSPYNEQFF.

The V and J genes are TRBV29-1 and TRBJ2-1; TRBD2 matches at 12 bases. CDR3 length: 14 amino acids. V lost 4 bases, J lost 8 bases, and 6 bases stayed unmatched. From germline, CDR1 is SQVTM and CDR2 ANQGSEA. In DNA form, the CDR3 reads TGCAGCGTTGGGGGGGCTAGCGGGAGGGATGAGCAGTTCTTC. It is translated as CSVGGASGRDEQFF.

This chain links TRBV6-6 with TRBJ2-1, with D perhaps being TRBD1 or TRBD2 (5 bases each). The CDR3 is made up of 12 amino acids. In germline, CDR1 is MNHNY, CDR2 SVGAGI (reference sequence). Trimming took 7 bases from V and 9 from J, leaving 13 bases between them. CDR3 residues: CASNPGGPEQFF. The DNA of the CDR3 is TGTGCCAGCAATCCTGGGGGTCCTGAGCAGTTCTTC.

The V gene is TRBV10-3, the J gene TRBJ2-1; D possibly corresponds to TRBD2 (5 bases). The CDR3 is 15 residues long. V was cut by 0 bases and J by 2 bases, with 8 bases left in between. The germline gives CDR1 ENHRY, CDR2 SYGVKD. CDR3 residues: CAISESGGAYNEQFF. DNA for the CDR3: TGTGCCATCAGTGAGTCAGGAGGCGCCTACAATGAGCAGTTCTTC.

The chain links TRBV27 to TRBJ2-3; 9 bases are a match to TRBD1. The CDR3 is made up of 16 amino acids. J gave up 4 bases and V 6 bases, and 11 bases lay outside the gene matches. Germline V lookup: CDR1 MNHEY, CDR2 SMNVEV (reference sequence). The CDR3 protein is CASRTFGQGLADTQYF. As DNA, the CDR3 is TGTGCCAGCAGAACATTCGGACAGGGGCTTGCAGATACGCAGTATTTT.

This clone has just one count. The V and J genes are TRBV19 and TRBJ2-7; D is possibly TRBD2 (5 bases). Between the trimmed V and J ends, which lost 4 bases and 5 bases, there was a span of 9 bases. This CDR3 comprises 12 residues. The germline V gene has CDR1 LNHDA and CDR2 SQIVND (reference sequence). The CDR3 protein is CASSTRVDEQYF. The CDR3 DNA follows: TGTGCCAGTAGTACGCGGGTAGACGAGCAGTACTTC.

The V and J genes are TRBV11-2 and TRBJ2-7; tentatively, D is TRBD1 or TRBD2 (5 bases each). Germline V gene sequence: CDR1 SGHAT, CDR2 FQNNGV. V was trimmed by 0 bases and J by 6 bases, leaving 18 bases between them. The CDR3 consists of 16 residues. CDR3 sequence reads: CASSLDRVGAGFEQYF. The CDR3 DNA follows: TGTGCCAGCAGCTTAGATCGAGTTGGGGCGGGTTTCGAGCAGTACTTC.

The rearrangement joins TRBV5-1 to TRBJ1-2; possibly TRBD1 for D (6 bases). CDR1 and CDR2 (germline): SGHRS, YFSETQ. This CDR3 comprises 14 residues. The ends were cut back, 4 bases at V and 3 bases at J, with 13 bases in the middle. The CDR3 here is CASSQRQDDYGYTF. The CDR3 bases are TGCGCCAGCAGCCAAAGACAGGACGACTATGGCTACACCTTC. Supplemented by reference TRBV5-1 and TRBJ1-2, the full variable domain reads KAGVTQTPRYLIKTRGQQVTLSCSPISGHRSVSWYQQTPGQGLQFLFEYFSETQRNKGNFPGRFSGRQFSNSRSEMNVSTLELGDSALYLCASSQRQDDYGYTFGSGTRLTVV.

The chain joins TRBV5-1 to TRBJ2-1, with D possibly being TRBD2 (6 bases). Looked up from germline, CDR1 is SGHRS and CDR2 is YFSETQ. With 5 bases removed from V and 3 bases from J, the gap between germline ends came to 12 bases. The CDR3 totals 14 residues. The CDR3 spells CASSGGVSYNEQFF. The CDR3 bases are TGCGCCAGCAGTGGCGGGGTTAGCTACAATGAGCAGTTCTTC. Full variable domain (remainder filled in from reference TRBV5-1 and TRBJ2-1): KAGVTQTPRYLIKTRGQQVTLSCSPISGHRSVSWYQQTPGQGLQFLFEYFSETQRNKGNFPGRFSGRQFSNSRSEMNVSTLELGDSALYLCASSGGVSYNEQFFGPGTRLTVL.

CDR3 sequence: CASSFGGYNEQFF. The DNA for the CDR3 is TGTGCCAGCAGCTTTGGGGGGTACAATGAGCAGTTCTTC. The chain recombines TRBV11-3 with TRBJ2-1, with a possible D match to TRBD2 (6 bases). Trimming pared 3 bases from V and 4 bases from J, leaving 7 bases between. This CDR3 has 13 amino acids. From germline, CDR1 is SGHNT and CDR2 YENEEA.

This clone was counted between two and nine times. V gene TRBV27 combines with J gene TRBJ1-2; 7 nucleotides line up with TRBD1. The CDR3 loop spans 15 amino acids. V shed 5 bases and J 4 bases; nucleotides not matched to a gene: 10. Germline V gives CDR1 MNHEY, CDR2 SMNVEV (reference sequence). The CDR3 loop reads CASSPGQVRIYGYTF. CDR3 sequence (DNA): TGTGCCAGCAGTCCAGGACAGGTTCGCATCTATGGCTACACCTTC.

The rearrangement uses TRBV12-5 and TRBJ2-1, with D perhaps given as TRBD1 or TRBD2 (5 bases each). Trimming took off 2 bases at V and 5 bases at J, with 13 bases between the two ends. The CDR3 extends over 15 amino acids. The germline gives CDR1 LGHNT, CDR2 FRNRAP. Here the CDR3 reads CASGLNRGGHNEQFF. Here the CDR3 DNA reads TGTGCTAGTGGTTTGAATAGGGGCGGGCACAATGAGCAGTTCTTC.

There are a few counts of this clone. CDR3 sequence reads: CASNTDGYNEQFF. In nucleotides, the CDR3 is TGTGCCAGCAATACTGACGGGTACAATGAGCAGTTCTTC. V usage is TRBV2 and J usage is TRBJ2-1; D remains ambiguous. The CDR3 is made up of 13 amino acids. CDR1 and CDR2 (germline): SNHLY, FYNNEI. With 7 bases removed from V and 4 bases from J, the gap between germline ends came to 11 bases.

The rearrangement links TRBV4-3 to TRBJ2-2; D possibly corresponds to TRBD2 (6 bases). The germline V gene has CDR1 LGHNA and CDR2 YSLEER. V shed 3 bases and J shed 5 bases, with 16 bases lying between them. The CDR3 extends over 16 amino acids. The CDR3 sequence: CASSHTMFGGTGELFF. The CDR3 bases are TGCGCCAGCAGCCATACGATGTTCGGGGGAACCGGGGAGCTGTTTTTT.